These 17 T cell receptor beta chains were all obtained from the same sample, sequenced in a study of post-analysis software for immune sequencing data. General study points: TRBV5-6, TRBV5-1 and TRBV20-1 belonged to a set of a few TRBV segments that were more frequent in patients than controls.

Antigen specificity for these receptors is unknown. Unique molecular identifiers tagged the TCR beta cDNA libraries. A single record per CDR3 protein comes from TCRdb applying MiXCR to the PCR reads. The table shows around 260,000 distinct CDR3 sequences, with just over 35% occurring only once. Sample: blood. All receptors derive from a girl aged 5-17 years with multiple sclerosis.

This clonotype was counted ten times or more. The CDR3: CASSLDSGGQPYEQYF. The CDR3 DNA reads TGTGCCAGCAGCTTAGATAGCGGGGGGCAGCCCTACGAGCAGTACTTC. This rearrangement joins TRBV7-2 to TRBJ2-7; 10 positions agree with TRBD2. There are 16 residues in the CDR3. Germline CDR1 reads SGHTA; CDR2 reads FQGNSA. Trimming took 1 base from V and 2 from J; bases not matched to a gene: 5. Complete variable domain (other parts from reference TRBV7-2 and TRBJ2-7): GAGVSQSPSNKVTEKGKDVELRCDPISGHTALYWYRQSLGQGLEFLIYFQGNSAPDKSGLPSDRFSAERTGGSVSTLTIQRTQQEDSAVYLCASSLDSGGQPYEQYFGPGTRLTVT.

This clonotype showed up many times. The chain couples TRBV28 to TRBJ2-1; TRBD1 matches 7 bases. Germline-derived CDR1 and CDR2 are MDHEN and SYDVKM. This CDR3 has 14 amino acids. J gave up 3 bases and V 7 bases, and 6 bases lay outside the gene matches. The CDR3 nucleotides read TGTGCCAGCACCACCGGGACAGTCTACAATGAGCAGTTCTTC. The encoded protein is CASTTGTVYNEQFF.

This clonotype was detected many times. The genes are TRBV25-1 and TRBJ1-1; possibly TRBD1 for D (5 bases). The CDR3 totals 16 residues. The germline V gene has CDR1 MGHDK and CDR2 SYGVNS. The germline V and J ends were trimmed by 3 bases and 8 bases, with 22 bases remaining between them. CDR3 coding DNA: TGTGCCAGCAGTGACAACCGGGACCTTAAACGGGGAGAAGCTTTCTTT. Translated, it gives CASSDNRDLKRGEAFF. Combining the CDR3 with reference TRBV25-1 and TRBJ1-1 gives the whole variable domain EADIYQTPRYLVIGTGKKITLECSQTMGHDKMYWYQQDPGMELHLIHYSYGVNSTEKGDLSSESTVSRIRTEHFPLTLESARPSHTSQYLCASSDNRDLKRGEAFFGQGTRLTVV.

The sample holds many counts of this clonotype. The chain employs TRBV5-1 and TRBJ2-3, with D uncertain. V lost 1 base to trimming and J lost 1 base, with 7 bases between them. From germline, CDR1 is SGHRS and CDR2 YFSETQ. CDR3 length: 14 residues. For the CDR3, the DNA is TGCGCCAGCAGCTTGATAGGTGGCACAGATACGCAGTATTTT. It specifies CASSLIGGTDTQYF.

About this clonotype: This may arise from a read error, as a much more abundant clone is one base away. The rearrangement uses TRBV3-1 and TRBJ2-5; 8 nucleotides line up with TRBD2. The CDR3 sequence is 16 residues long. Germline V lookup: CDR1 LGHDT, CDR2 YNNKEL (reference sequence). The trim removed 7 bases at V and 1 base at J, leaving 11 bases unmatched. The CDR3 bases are TGTGCCAGCACCCCAGTTTTACTAGCGGTCCAAGAGACCCAGTACTTC. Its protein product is CASTPVLLAVQETQYF.

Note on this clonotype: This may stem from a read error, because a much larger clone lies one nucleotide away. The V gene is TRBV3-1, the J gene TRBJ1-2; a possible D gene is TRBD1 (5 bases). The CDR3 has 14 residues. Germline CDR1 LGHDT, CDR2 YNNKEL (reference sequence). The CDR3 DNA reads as TGTGCCGGCAGCCCCACCGGGGGGAACTATGGCTACACCTTC. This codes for CAGSPTGGNYGYTF.

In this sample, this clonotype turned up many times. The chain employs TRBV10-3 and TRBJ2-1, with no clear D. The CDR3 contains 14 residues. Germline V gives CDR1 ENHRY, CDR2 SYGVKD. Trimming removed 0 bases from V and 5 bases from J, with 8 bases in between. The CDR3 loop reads CAISESPVNNEQFF. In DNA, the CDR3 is TGTGCCATCAGTGAGTCGCCAGTAAACAATGAGCAGTTCTTC.

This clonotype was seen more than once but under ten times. The CDR3 loop is CASSVGPGQETQYF. The DNA of the CDR3 is TGTGCCAGTAGTGTCGGACCGGGACAAGAGACCCAGTACTTC. This chain joins TRBV19 and TRBJ2-5, with D perhaps TRBD2 (5 bases). CDR1 is LNHDA, CDR2 SQIVND, per germline (reference sequence). V lost 5 bases, J lost 2 bases, and 12 bases lay in between. The CDR3 runs 14 residues.

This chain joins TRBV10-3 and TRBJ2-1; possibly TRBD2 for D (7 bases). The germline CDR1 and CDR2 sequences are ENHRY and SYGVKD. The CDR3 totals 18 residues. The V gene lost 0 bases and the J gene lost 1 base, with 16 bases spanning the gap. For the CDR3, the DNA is TGTGCCATCAGTGAGTCGGGGGCGGCTAGCGGTTCCTACAATGAGCAGTTCTTC. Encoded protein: CAISESGAASGSYNEQFF.

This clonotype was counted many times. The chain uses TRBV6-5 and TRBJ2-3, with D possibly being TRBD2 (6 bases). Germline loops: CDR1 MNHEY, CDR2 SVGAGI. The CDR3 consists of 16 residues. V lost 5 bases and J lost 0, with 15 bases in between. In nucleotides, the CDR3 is TGTGCCAGCAGTCCGGGGGAGAGACGAAGCACAGATACGCAGTATTTT. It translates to CASSPGERRSTDTQYF.

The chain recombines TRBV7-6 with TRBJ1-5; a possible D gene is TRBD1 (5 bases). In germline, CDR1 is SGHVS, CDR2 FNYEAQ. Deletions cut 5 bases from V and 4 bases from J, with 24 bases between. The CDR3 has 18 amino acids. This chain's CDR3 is CASSLSVGTAGGNQPQHF. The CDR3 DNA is TGTGCCAGCAGCCTTTCCGTTGGGACCGCCGGCGGGAATCAGCCCCAGCATTTT.

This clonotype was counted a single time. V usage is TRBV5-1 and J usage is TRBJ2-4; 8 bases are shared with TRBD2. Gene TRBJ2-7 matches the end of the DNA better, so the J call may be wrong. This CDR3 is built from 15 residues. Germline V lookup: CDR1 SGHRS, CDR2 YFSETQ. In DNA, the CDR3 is TGCGCCAGCAGCTTGGATCCGGGGGGGGAGTACGAGCAGTACTTC. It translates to CASSLDPGGEYEQYF.

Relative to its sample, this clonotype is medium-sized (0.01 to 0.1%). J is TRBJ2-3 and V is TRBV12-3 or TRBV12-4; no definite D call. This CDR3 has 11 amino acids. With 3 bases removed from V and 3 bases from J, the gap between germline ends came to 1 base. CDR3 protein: CASSLTDTQYF. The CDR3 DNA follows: TGTGCCAGCAGTTTGACAGATACGCAGTATTTT.

The CDR3 DNA is TGTGCCAGCAGCTTTACTTCAGAGACCCAGTACTTC. This translates into CASSFTSETQYF. The V call is TRBV7-2, the J call TRBJ2-5; D unclear. Per germline, CDR1 SGHTA and CDR2 FQGNSA. Trimming left V 3 bases short and J 4 bases short, with 6 bases between. The CDR3 covers 12 residues.

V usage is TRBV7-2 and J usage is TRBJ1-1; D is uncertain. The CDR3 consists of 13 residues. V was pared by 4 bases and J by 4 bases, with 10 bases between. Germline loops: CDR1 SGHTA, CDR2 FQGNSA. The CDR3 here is CASSSPVLTEAFF. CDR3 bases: TGTGCCAGCAGCTCGCCAGTCCTCACTGAAGCTTTCTTT.

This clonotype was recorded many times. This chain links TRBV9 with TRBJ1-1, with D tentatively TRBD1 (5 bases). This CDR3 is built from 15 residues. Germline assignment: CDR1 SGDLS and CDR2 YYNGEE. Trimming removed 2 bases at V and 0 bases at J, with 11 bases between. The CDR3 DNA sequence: TGTGCCAGCAGCGTTGCAGGGACCATGAACACTGAAGCTTTCTTT. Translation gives CASSVAGTMNTEAFF. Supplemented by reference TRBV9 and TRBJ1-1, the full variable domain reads DSGVTQTPKHLITATGQRVTLRCSPRSGDLSVYWYQQSLDQGLQFLIQYYNGEERAKGNILERFSAQQFPDLHSELNLSSLELGDSALYFCASSVAGTMNTEAFFGQGTRLTVV.

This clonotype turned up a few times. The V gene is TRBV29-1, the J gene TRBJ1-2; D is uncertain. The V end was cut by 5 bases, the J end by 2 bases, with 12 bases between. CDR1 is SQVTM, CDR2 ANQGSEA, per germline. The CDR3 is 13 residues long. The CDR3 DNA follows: TGCAGCGTTCCTACCGGGCTAAACTATGGCTACACCTTC. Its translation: CSVPTGLNYGYTF.